This TCR beta chain was profiled in a study of CD8+ T cells in alopecia areata. The study, taken as a whole, reports: There were also resident alphabeta T cells of normal skin sequenced in scalp samples. Mice gave a clearer picture of TCR sharing than patients did, possibly for HLA-related reasons.

About this clone itself: Its cognate antigen is unknown.

Reverse transcription of extracted RNA yielded cDNA, which provided the sequencing template. Repertoires were generated with immunoSEQ multiplex PCR, while TCRdb's copy carries only in-frame clones and drops some. The sample yields over 150,000 clones, approximately 60% seen once. This CDR3 has 15 amino acids. Germline CDR1 MNHEY, CDR2 SVGAGI. Trimming stripped 6 bases from V and 1 base from J, with 13 bases between. Source material: CD8+ T cells sorted from blood. The rearrangement joins TRBV6-5 to TRBJ2-1; possibly TRBD2 for D (7 bases). This clonotype was sampled from a human donor in good health. In DNA form, the CDR3 reads TGTGCCAGCAGAGACGGGGGGCTGTCCTACAATGAGCAGTTCTTC. The encoded protein is CASRDGGLSYNEQFF.